This T cell receptor beta chain appears in the sequencing data of a study of CD8+CD57+ T cells in acquired aplastic anemia (dated 2018 in TCRdb). Background on the whole study: A mean of 3.2 ug of DNA, ranging from about 0.2 to 27.4 ug, was extracted from sorted CD4+ and CD8+ cells. Mean read counts for healthy donor samples were about 10 million for CD4+ cells and some 11 million for CD8+ cells.

Genomic DNA served as template for TCR beta VDJ combination and CDR3 sequence profiling. An Illumina HiSeq 2000 was used for TCR repertoire sequencing. The authors' analysis ran thus. Repertoire assessment relied on Simpson's diversity index, CDR3 size and DJ length profiles, and TRBV/TRBJ rearrangement plots. The most abundant DNA sequence in the deep sequencing data was taken as the immunodominant clone. CDR3 amino acid sequences were checked for sharing between subjects and were compared against published repertoires and the VDJdb database. TCRdb reanalyzed the raw reads on its own, using fastp at Q25 for trimming and MiXCR for clone calling, and kept in-frame beta chains. Identical CDR3 protein sequences are pooled into one entry, listed with their most common genes and DNA. These V and J calls derive from TCRdb rather than the authors' analysis. The sample table shows 150,000 to 200,000 distinct CDR3 sequences, and around 60% are seen once. The leading ten clones occupy 45% of the sample.

Regarding this clonotype: The antigen this receptor binds is unknown. Per-base quality was not reported, and no clone a single base away is much larger than it.

TCR repertoires of sorted CD4+ and CD8+ blood T cells from severe aplastic anemia patients and healthy subjects were deep-sequenced in the study. Ficoll-Paque density gradient centrifugation was used to isolate peripheral blood mononuclear cells. Before DNA extraction, CD4+ and CD8+ T cells were sorted by FACS or by magnetic beads. Study-level results and caveats: CD8+ Simpson's diversity did not differ significantly between patients and healthy controls (P=0.060). Twenty-nine CD8+ CDR3 sequences were found to be shared between patients and controls, but these sequences appeared to be highly expressed in patients and within the immunodominant clones of the patients.

This clonotype was sampled from a human donor in good health. The sequencing sample was made of sorted CD4+, CD8+, or CD8+CD57+ T cells (not recorded which) from PBMCs.

The CDR3 reads CASRAGTGGQPQHF. The base sequence is TGTGCCAGCAGGGCCGGGACAGGGGGTCAGCCCCAGCATTTT. The chain uses TRBV2 and TRBJ1-5; a stretch of 11 junction bases matches TRBD1. Including cysteine and phenylalanine, the CDR3 has 14 amino acids. The sequence is cut down to CDR3 DNA, 42 bases in frame from base 1. The germline V gene yields SNHLY for CDR1 and FYNNEI for CDR2. Trimming takes 6 bases off V and 6 bases off J; junction bases not matched to a gene: 4.